The clone carrying this T cell receptor beta chain has at least ten counts. Its antigen is still unknown. This record belongs to a study of identical twins. Between the trimmed V and J ends, which lost 6 bases and 6 bases, there was a span of 18 bases. This CDR3 is 15 amino acids long. The study, taken as a whole, reports: Beta out-of-frame sequences displayed a weaker excess of sharing between twins. The presence of invariant MAIT and iNKT cells could partly confound analyses of zero-insertion sequences.

MiXCR, run by TCRdb on the 5' RACE reads, gives a single entry per CDR3 protein. The sample has fewer than 650,000 distinct CDR3 sequences, around 7.4% seen once; the top ten hold 1.5% to 2%. Another study also made use of these data, one on yellow fever vaccine responses in identical twins.

The chain uses TRBV12-3 or TRBV12-4 and TRBJ1-5, with D unclear. The sequenced material came from PBMCs. The clonotype originates from a woman younger than 30 in good health. The CDR3 is CASSTPGSASQPQHF. The CDR3 DNA reads TGTGCCAGCAGCACCCCAGGCTCTGCGTCTCAGCCCCAGCATTTT.